One and the same sample provided the 30 T cell receptor beta chains below, sequenced in a study of kidney transplant recipient with SARS-CoV-2 infection. A single record per CDR3 protein comes from TCRdb applying MiXCR to the reads. The data contain about 240,000 distinct CDR3 sequences, more than 25% of them singletons. Sequences were derived from a blood sample, sampled at baseline and around day 110 from a kidney transplant recipient. The receptors shown here come from a male patient aged 30 to 40 who had COVID-19 and was a kidney transplant recipient. Some T cells may have originated in the graft donor.

Note on this clonotype: A much larger clone lies one base from this, so it may be a read error. This sequence joins TRBV21-1 and TRBJ1-6; the table assigns TRBD1, which was not confirmed against the DNA. TRBV21-1 corresponds to a pseudogene. The CDR3 sequence is 18 residues long. The CDR3 loop reads CASPDWRDEWGHNSPLHF. CDR3 nucleotide sequence: TGTGCCAGCCCTGATTGGCGGGACGAATGGGGACATAATTCACCCCTCCACTTT.

This clonotype was counted many times. The V call is TRBV12-3 or TRBV12-4, the J call TRBJ1-1; TRBD1 might be the D (5 bases). Trimming removed 6 bases from V and 0 bases from J, with 5 bases in between. The CDR3 totals 12 residues. CDR3 sequence: CASSRVNTEAFF. The CDR3 bases are TGTGCCAGCAGCAGGGTGAACACTGAAGCTTTCTTT.

This clonotype was observed many times. This rearrangement joins TRBV7-9 to TRBJ2-5; 13 positions agree with TRBD2. Per the germline V gene, CDR1 is SEHNR and CDR2 is FQNEAQ (reference sequence). J lost 5 bases, V lost 2 bases, and 5 bases had no gene match. This CDR3 has 16 amino acids. As DNA, the CDR3 is TGTGCCAGCAGCTTACGGACTAGCGGGAGTGGGGAGACCCAGTACTTC. This encodes CASSLRTSGSGETQYF.

Comments on this clonotype: This may come from a read error, since a much larger clone is one base off. This chain uses TRBV7-9 with TRBJ2-1; 8 bases fit TRBD1. Germline loops: CDR1 SEHNR, CDR2 FQNEAQ (reference sequence). CDR3 size: 12 residues. The CDR3 coding sequence is TGTGTCAGCAGTTTCCAGGGGGCTGAGCAGTTCTTC. This codes for CVSSFQGAEQFF.

In the case of this clonotype: At one end the junction does not follow the germline gene, possibly because of a read error. The V call is TRBV2, the J call TRBJ1-3, with D uncertain. There are 12 residues in the CDR3. Germline assignment: CDR1 SNHLY and CDR2 FYNNEI. The CDR3 is CASSPGGNSIYF. The CDR3 DNA reads as TGTGCCAGCAGCCCAGGTGGAAACTCCATATATTTT.

The sample holds many counts of this clonotype. The rearrangement joins TRBV5-1 to TRBJ1-2, with D unclear. The CDR3 extends over 12 amino acids. The V gene's germline CDR1 is SGHRS and CDR2 YFSETQ. V was cut by 0 bases and J by 5 bases, with 5 bases left in between. CDR3 residues: CASSLDRYGYTF. The CDR3 coding sequence is TGCGCCAGCAGCTTGGATCGTTATGGCTACACCTTC.

The table lists this clonotype with many counts. The rearrangement uses TRBV4-1 and TRBJ2-3; no firm D call. Germline CDR1 and CDR2: MGHRA and YSYEKL. Trimming stripped 0 bases from V and 2 bases from J, with 12 bases between. The CDR3 loop spans 16 amino acids. Here the CDR3 reads CASSQDKAEPTDTQYF. As DNA, the CDR3 is TGCGCCAGCAGCCAAGACAAGGCGGAACCCACAGATACGCAGTATTTT.

This clonotype was seen many times. This chain connects TRBV7-2 to TRBJ1-5, with D uncertain. CDR3 size: 13 residues. Trimming took off 4 bases at V and 7 bases at J, with 11 bases between the two ends. Germline CDR1 is SGHTA and CDR2 is FQGNSA. CDR3 DNA: TGTGCCAGCAGCTCACACCGGGAGCAGCCCCAGCATTTT. Translating gives CASSSHREQPQHF.

The table lists this clonotype with many counts. The V call is TRBV21-1, the J call TRBJ2-3. TRBV21-1 is a listed pseudogene. The CDR3 length is 17 residues. The DNA for the CDR3 is TGTGCTAGCAGACAATGTATAGCTACAGTCATGCAAGATACGCAGTATTTT. Encoded protein: CASRQCIATVMQDTQYF.

As concerns this clonotype: This may come from a read error, since a much larger clone is one base off. The V call is TRBV20-1, the J call TRBJ1-2; unclear D gene. Germline CDR1 is DFQATT and CDR2 is SNEGSKA (reference sequence). CDR3 length: 16 residues. V shed 4 bases and J shed 4 bases, with 22 bases lying between them. In DNA form, the CDR3 reads TGCAGTGCTATCAGTGGGCTGTTTCAAAAGACCTATGGCTACACCTTC. Amino acids: CSAISGLFQKTYGYTF.

The J gene is TRBJ1-6, the V gene TRBV10-3; TRBD1 agrees at 8 bases. The J segment lost 7 bases and the V segment lost 6 bases, leaving 8 bases of the junction unmatched. Germline lookup yields CDR1 ENHRY and CDR2 SYGVKD. This CDR3 spans 15 amino acids. The DNA of the CDR3 is TGTGCCATCAGAATCCCGGACAGGGTGAATTCACCCCTCCACTTT. It translates to CAIRIPDRVNSPLHF.

Ten or more counts support this clonotype. The chain combines TRBV6-2 or TRBV6-3 with TRBJ2-5; D is uncertain. Trimming shortened V by 4 bases and J by 5 bases, and 20 bases separated the two germline ends. Germline V gene sequence: CDR1 MNHEY, CDR2 SVGEGT. This CDR3 has 16 residues. CDR3 sequence (DNA): TGTGCCAGCAGTTTCCCGGACCGAGTCCTTCGGGAGACCCAGTACTTC. Translated: CASSFPDRVLRETQYF.

This clonotype has ten or more counts. This sequence joins TRBV28 and TRBJ1-5, with D possibly matching TRBD1 (5 bases). V lost 6 bases to trimming and J lost 3 bases, with 12 bases between them. The CDR3 is made up of 14 amino acids. CDR1 is MDHEN and CDR2 is SYDVKM in the germline V gene. The CDR3 here is CASSSRQYNQPQHF. Written as DNA, the CDR3 is TGTGCCAGCAGCTCAAGACAGTACAATCAGCCCCAGCATTTT.

This clonotype was recorded at least ten times. The chain links TRBV7-9 to TRBJ2-5; D may match TRBD1 or TRBD2 (5 bases each). The germline V gene has CDR1 SEHNR and CDR2 FQNEAQ (reference sequence). Trimming took 4 bases from V and 5 from J, leaving 20 bases between them. This CDR3 has 16 residues. The CDR3 DNA sequence: TGTGCCAGCAGCTCTCCGGGACCCATAGTAAGGGAGACCCAGTACTTC. Translation gives CASSSPGPIVRETQYF.

This clonotype was found a few times. At one end the junction does not follow the germline gene, possibly because of a read error. The rearrangement links TRBV5-6 to TRBJ1-2; no definite D call. Germline V CDR1 and CDR2: SGHDT, YYEEEE. The CDR3 extends over 16 amino acids. CDR3 coding DNA: TGTGCCAGCCTCAGGAGCAATAGTCGAAAGACCTATGGCTACGCCTTC. Amino acid sequence: CASLRSNSRKTYGYAF.

In its sample, this clonotype was seen many times. J is TRBJ1-4 and V is TRBV5-8; the D gene is possibly TRBD1 (6 bases). Looked up from germline, CDR1 is SGHTS and CDR2 is YDEGEE. The CDR3 totals 14 residues. Trimming took 6 bases from V and 2 from J, leaving 11 bases between them. The CDR3 here is CASNRGATNEKLFF. CDR3 DNA sequence: TGTGCCAGCAATCGGGGGGCTACTAATGAAAAACTGTTTTTT. Full variable domain (missing parts from reference TRBV5-8 and TRBJ1-4): EAGVTQSPTHLIKTRGQQATLRCSPISGHTSVYWYQQALGLGLQFLLWYDEGEERNRGNFPPRFSGRQFPNYSSELNVNALELEDSALYLCASNRGATNEKLFFGSGTQLSVL.

Ten or more counts support this clonotype. The chain has TRBV7-8 and TRBJ1-2; D not certain. Between the trimmed V and J ends, which lost 1 base and 2 bases, there was a span of 14 bases. Germline loops: CDR1 SGHVS, CDR2 FQNEAQ. CDR3 size: 16 residues. CDR3 sequence reads: CASSLVARTSNYGYTF. CDR3 sequence (DNA): TGTGCCAGCAGCTTAGTGGCAAGGACTTCGAACTATGGCTACACCTTC.

This clonotype turned up a few times. The V call is TRBV5-4, the J call TRBJ2-5, with 13 bases fitting TRBD2. This CDR3 has 16 amino acids. Germline V gene data show CDR1 as SGHNT and CDR2 as YYREEE (reference sequence). The trim removed 7 bases at V and 2 bases at J, leaving 8 bases unmatched. The CDR3 spells CASGRTSGRRQETQYF. CDR3 nucleotides: TGTGCCAGCGGCAGGACTAGCGGGAGACGGCAAGAGACCCAGTACTTC. Drawing the rest from reference TRBV5-4 and TRBJ2-5, the complete variable domain is ETGVTQSPTHLIKTRGQQVTLRCSSQSGHNTVSWYQQALGQGPQFIFQYYREEENGRGNFPPRFSGLQFPNYSSELNVNALELDDSALYLCASGRTSGRRQETQYFGPGTRLLVL.

Concerning this clonotype itself: Possible read error: a much larger clone is one base away. The chain carries TRBV6-5 and TRBJ1-3; TRBD1 agrees at 8 bases. CDR1 MNHEY and CDR2 SVGAGI come from the germline V gene. V shed 8 bases, J shed 8 bases, and the junction held 8 bases outside the gene matches. The CDR3 has 13 amino acids. In DNA, the CDR3 is TGTGCCAGCGGCGGACAGGGTCAGGACACCATATATTTT. Translation: CASGGQGQDTIYF.

The chain carries TRBV11-2 and TRBJ2-1; TRBD1 is a possible D gene (5 bases). V lost 7 bases to trimming and J lost 0 bases, with 13 bases between them. The germline CDR1 and CDR2 sequences are SGHAT and FQNNGV. The length of the CDR3 is 15 residues. CDR3 nucleotides: TGTGCCAGCACCGTTTCTAGGGGCTCCTACAATGAGCAGTTCTTC. The encoded protein is CASTVSRGSYNEQFF.

This clonotype was detected many times. The chain couples TRBV7-6 to TRBJ1-2; D gene uncertain. The V end lost 5 bases, the J end lost 4 bases, and 23 bases lay between the germline ends. This CDR3 comprises 17 residues. Germline CDR1 is SGHVS and CDR2 is FNYEAQ. The CDR3 nucleotides are TGTGCCAGCAGCGGTGCATTTGAATCTCGAAAGACCTATGGCTACACCTTC. Protein: CASSGAFESRKTYGYTF.

This clonotype was seen at least ten times. This chain joins TRBV5-5 and TRBJ1-1; TRBD1 matches at 10 bases. The ends lost 0 bases at V and 4 bases at J; junction bases unmatched: 9. CDR1 SGHKS and CDR2 YYEKEE come from the germline V gene (reference sequence). There are 17 residues in the CDR3. The CDR3 coding sequence is TGTGCCAGCAGCTTGGCCCCCGTCGACAGGGGGCCCACTGAAGCTTTCTTT. Residues: CASSLAPVDRGPTEAFF.

This clonotype came up a few times. The rearrangement joins TRBV5-3 to TRBJ2-3; a weak D match, TRBD2 (7 bases). TRBV5-3 is an ORF for which the function is uncertain. With 4 bases removed from V and 2 bases from J, the gap between germline ends came to 20 bases. The CDR3 extends over 17 amino acids. This CDR3 is CARSRWGGGAPTDTQYF. The CDR3 bases are TGTGCCAGAAGCCGGTGGGGCGGGGGCGCTCCCACAGATACGCAGTATTTT.

This clonotype was detected ten times or more. V is TRBV6-5 and J is TRBJ1-2, with D uncertain. CDR1 and CDR2 from the germline V gene are MNHEY and SVGAGI. The CDR3 runs to 17 residues. Trimming removed 4 bases at V and 4 bases at J, with 22 bases between. The CDR3 DNA reads TGTGCCAGCAGTTTAATGAAGGAATGTAGAAAGACCTATGGCTACACCTTC. Translated: CASSLMKECRKTYGYTF.

The table lists this clonotype with many counts. The genes are TRBV6-2 or TRBV6-3 and TRBJ1-1; the match to TRBD1 covers 8 bases. Germline-derived CDR1 and CDR2 are MNHEY and SVGEGT. The CDR3 length is 14 residues. J was trimmed by 3 bases and V by 5 bases; bases with no gene match: 5. CDR3 DNA: TGTGCCAGCAGTAAACAGGGGGGATACACTGAAGCTTTCTTT. Amino acid sequence: CASSKQGGYTEAFF.

In this sample, this clonotype turned up many times. This chain uses TRBV24-1 with TRBJ2-3, with 11 bases lining up with TRBD2. This CDR3 has 15 residues. J was trimmed by 4 bases and V by 6 bases; bases with no gene match: 5. Germline CDR1 and CDR2: KGHDR and SFDVKD. The CDR3 loop reads CATSLAGGPADTQYF. In DNA form, the CDR3 reads TGTGCCACCAGTTTAGCGGGAGGGCCGGCAGATACGCAGTATTTT.

This clonotype was found many times. This chain connects TRBV20-1 to TRBJ2-7; D is ambiguous. The V gene lost 0 bases and the J gene lost 0 bases, with 9 bases spanning the gap. The germline CDR1 and CDR2 sequences are DFQATT and SNEGSKA (reference sequence). The CDR3 contains 14 residues. CDR3 in amino acids: CSARETHLSYEQYF. CDR3 nucleotides: TGCAGTGCTAGAGAAACACACCTCTCCTACGAGCAGTACTTC.

This clonotype was seen a few times. J is TRBJ2-1 and V is TRBV5-8; 7 positions agree with TRBD1. CDR1 is SGHTS, CDR2 YDEGEE, per germline. The trim removed 8 bases at V and 8 bases at J, leaving 10 bases unmatched. The CDR3 runs 13 residues. CDR3 sequence reads: CASRSAGGDEQFF. CDR3 sequence (DNA): TGTGCCAGTCGGTCGGCAGGGGGTGATGAGCAGTTCTTC. Full variable domain (rest looked up from reference TRBV5-8 and TRBJ2-1): EAGVTQSPTHLIKTRGQQATLRCSPISGHTSVYWYQQALGLGLQFLLWYDEGEERNRGNFPPRFSGRQFPNYSSELNVNALELEDSALYLCASRSAGGDEQFFGPGTRLTVL.

There are many counts of this clonotype. The chain joins TRBV3-2 to TRBJ2-7; the table gives TRBD1 as D, unverified against the DNA. TRBV3-2 is assigned pseudogene status. There are 15 residues in the CDR3. The CDR3 is CASSQGQVGSYEQYF. CDR3 bases: TGTGCCAGCAGCCAGGGACAGGTTGGCTCCTACGAGCAGTACTTC.

Ten or more counts support this clonotype. V usage is TRBV11-1 and J usage is TRBJ2-1, with TRBD2 matching 10 bases. The CDR3 sequence is 15 residues long. Germline V gene data show CDR1 as SGHAT and CDR2 as FQDESV (reference sequence). Unmatched junction bases numbered 4, after V lost 4 bases and J lost 4 bases. The CDR3, as DNA: TGTGCCAGCAGCTGGACTAGCGGTGATTACAATGAGCAGTTCTTC. Protein sequence: CASSWTSGDYNEQFF. The complete variable domain, with remaining parts taken from reference TRBV11-1 and TRBJ2-1, reads EAEVAQSPRYKITEKSQAVAFWCDPISGHATLYWYRQILGQGPELLVQFQDESVVDDSQLPKDRFSAERLKGVDSTLKIQPAELGDSAMYLCASSWTSGDYNEQFFGPGTRLTVL.